The table lists the clone carrying this T cell receptor (beta chain) with many counts. The antigen remains unidentified. This entry is derived from a study of CD8+CD57+ T cells in acquired aplastic anemia. The use of genomic DNA as template underpinned the TCR beta VDJ and CDR3 profiling. MiXCR, run by TCRdb on the reads, gives a single entry per CDR3 protein. The sample has fewer than 250,000 distinct CDR3 sequences, around half seen once; the top ten hold about 7.8%. All sequencing subjects had displayed CD8+CD57+ cell expansion on flow cytometry. Every one of the patients had aplastic anemia (severe, acquired). Whole-study findings and limits: Patients had approximately 29 CD8+ CDR3 sequences in common with controls (the shared set).

The clonotype was recovered from a human donor with aplastic anemia. Sequencing was performed on sorted CD4+, CD8+, or CD8+CD57+ T cells (not recorded which) from PBMCs.

The CDR3 coding sequence is TGTGCCAGCAGCACCCGGGACAACCCAGGCTATCTAGCCAAAAACATTCAGTACTTC. This codes for CASSTRDNPGYLAKNIQYF. The chain has TRBV7-9 and TRBJ2-4, with D perhaps matching TRBD1 (6 bases). The V and J ends lost 5 bases and 0 bases respectively, with 23 bases between them. The CDR3 totals 19 residues. Germline-derived CDR1 and CDR2 are SEHNR and FQNEAQ (reference sequence).